This entry lists 26 T cell receptor beta chains sequenced from one sample in a study of T cell clonotyping in hematopoietic cell transplantation. The assay was immunoSEQ multiplex PCR, and TCRdb's table has in-frame clones only and misses some. The profile shows approximately 75,000 clones, roughly 93% of them singletons. Source material: peripheral blood mononuclear cells. Source of these receptors: a man aged 50 to 59 in good health. Some clones in this sample may be carry-over from other donors' samples.

The V call is TRBV7-9, the J call TRBJ1-4, with D possibly being TRBD1 (5 bases). CDR3 length equals 14 residues. Trimming shortened V by 1 base and J by 8 bases, and 11 bases separated the two germline ends. Germline assignment: CDR1 SEHNR and CDR2 FQNEAQ (reference sequence). CDR3 loop: CASSLEFRTEKLFF. The CDR3 DNA is TGTGCCAGCAGCTTAGAGTTTCGGACAGAAAAACTGTTTTTT. The full variable domain, with the rest looked up from reference TRBV7-9 and TRBJ1-4, is DTGVSQNPRHKITKRGQNVTFRCDPISEHNRLYWYRQTLGQGPEFLTYFQNEAQLEKSRLLSDRFSAERPKGSFSTLEIQRTEQGDSAMYLCASSLEFRTEKLFFGSGTQLSVL.

The CDR3 bases are TGTGCCAGCAGCCATTATACAGATACGCAGTATTTT. Protein: CASSHYTDTQYF. The V gene is TRBV7-2, the J gene TRBJ2-3; D is uncertain. CDR3 length: 12 amino acids. V lost 5 bases, J lost 3 bases, and 6 bases lay in between. The germline V gene encodes CDR1 SGHTA and CDR2 FQGNSA. The full variable domain, rest sourced from reference TRBV7-2 and TRBJ2-3, is GAGVSQSPSNKVTEKGKDVELRCDPISGHTALYWYRQSLGQGLEFLIYFQGNSAPDKSGLPSDRFSAERTGGSVSTLTIQRTQQEDSAVYLCASSHYTDTQYFGPGTRLTVL.

The V gene is TRBV30, the J gene TRBJ1-1; no definite D call. Trimming pared 0 bases from V and 3 bases from J, leaving 11 bases between. CDR3 length: 14 amino acids. Germline V gene data show CDR1 as GTSNPN and CDR2 as SVGIG (reference sequence). The CDR3 bases are TGTGCCTGGAGTGTACGACACCCCGACACTGAAGCTTTCTTT. Protein: CAWSVRHPDTEAFF. Looking up the rest from reference TRBV30 and TRBJ1-1 gives the full variable domain: SQTIHQWPATLVQPVGSPLSLECTVEGTSNPNLYWYRQAAGRGLQLLFYSVGIGQISSEVPQNLSASRPQDRQFILSSKKLLLSDSGFYLCAWSVRHPDTEAFFGQGTRLTVV.

This clone was seen once. The V gene is TRBV7-3, the J gene TRBJ2-3, with D possibly matching TRBD1 (6 bases). CDR3 length: 14 residues. In germline, CDR1 is SGHTA, CDR2 FQGTGA. V gave up 2 bases and J gave up 8 bases, with 14 bases separating them. The CDR3 region has the DNA TGTGCCAGCAGCTTAGACACAGGGTCTCGTACGCAGTATTTT. It is translated as CASSLDTGSRTQYF.

This chain uses TRBV9 with TRBJ2-5, with TRBD1 identical over 8 bases. The CDR3 extends over 15 amino acids. The J segment lost 5 bases and the V segment lost 3 bases, leaving 9 bases of the junction unmatched. The germline V gene encodes CDR1 SGDLS and CDR2 YYNGEE. In nucleotides, the CDR3 is TGTGCCAGCAGCGGACAGACAGGGGCGTATGAGACCCAGTACTTC. This sequence encodes CASSGQTGAYETQYF.

The chain links TRBV29-1 to TRBJ2-3; perhaps TRBD2 as D (5 bases). CDR3 length: 11 residues. The V gene's germline CDR1 is SQVTM and CDR2 ANQGSEA. Trimming took off 7 bases at V and 3 bases at J, with 8 bases between the two ends. CDR3 DNA sequence: TGCAGCGCCGAGCGGACAGATACGCAGTATTTT. It translates to CSAERTDTQYF.

The J gene is TRBJ2-1, the V gene TRBV27; 8 bases fit TRBD2. Germline trimming cut 5 bases from V and 5 bases from J; bases unmatched to any gene: 11. CDR3 length equals 16 residues. The V gene's germline CDR1 is MNHEY and CDR2 SMNVEV (reference sequence). Here the CDR3 DNA reads TGTGCCAGCAGTCATGGGACTAGAAGCCCCCACAATGAGCAGTTCTTC. This codes for CASSHGTRSPHNEQFF.

The chain is built from TRBV5-6 and TRBJ1-5, with D uncertain. CDR1 and CDR2 (germline): SGHDT, YYEEEE. CDR3 length: 16 residues. Trimming stripped 0 bases from V and 0 bases from J, with 10 bases between. In nucleotides, the CDR3 is TGTGCCAGCAGCTTGGGTAGAAGGAATAGCAATCAGCCCCAGCATTTT. Its protein product is CASSLGRRNSNQPQHF. Full variable domain (missing parts from reference TRBV5-6 and TRBJ1-5): DAGVTQSPTHLIKTRGQQVTLRCSPKSGHDTVSWYQQALGQGPQFIFQYYEEEERQRGNFPDRFSGHQFPNYSSELNVNALLLGDSALYLCASSLGRRNSNQPQHFGDGTRLSIL.

The chain couples TRBV19 to TRBJ2-3; D is undetermined. Trimming shortened V by 3 bases and J by 3 bases, and 7 bases separated the two germline ends. Germline CDR1 is LNHDA and CDR2 is SQIVND (reference sequence). The CDR3 has 13 amino acids. CDR3: CASSIALTDTQYF. CDR3 DNA sequence: TGTGCCAGTAGTATTGCACTGACAGATACGCAGTATTTT.

This rearrangement joins TRBV14 to TRBJ1-6; no clear D. Germline V gene sequence: CDR1 SGHDN, CDR2 FVKESK. The CDR3 is made up of 13 amino acids. Trimming pared 4 bases from V and 14 bases from J, leaving 15 bases between. The CDR3 DNA sequence: TGTGCCAGCAGCCCCCGGGTTGGGCCGGCCCTCCACTTT. This encodes CASSPRVGPALHF. Complete variable domain (other parts from reference TRBV14 and TRBJ1-6): EAGVTQFPSHSVIEKGQTVTLRCDPISGHDNLYWYRRVMGKEIKFLLHFVKESKQDESGMPNNRFLAERTGGTYSTLKVQPAELEDSGVYFCASSPRVGPALHFGNGTRLTVT.

The J gene is TRBJ2-5, the V gene TRBV27; D gene ambiguous. The CDR3 loop spans 17 amino acids. Germline V gene data show CDR1 as MNHEY and CDR2 as SMNVEV (reference sequence). V lost 4 bases, J lost 1 base, and 19 bases lay in between. This CDR3 is CASSSRPWAPGQETQYF. CDR3 bases: TGTGCCAGCAGTTCGAGGCCCTGGGCGCCAGGCCAAGAGACCCAGTACTTC.

The chain has TRBV5-6 and TRBJ1-2; D gene ambiguous. CDR3 length: 13 amino acids. V was trimmed by 4 bases and J by 5 bases, leaving 12 bases between them. Germline lookup yields CDR1 SGHDT and CDR2 YYEEEE. Written as DNA, the CDR3 is TGTGCCAGCAGCCCGAGGGATAGATATGGCTACACCTTC. Protein: CASSPRDRYGYTF.

DNA of the CDR3: TGTGCCAGCAGCTTAGTGGGGGGAGATACGCAGTATTTT. Amino acids: CASSLVGGDTQYF. The V call is TRBV7-2, the J call TRBJ2-3; D is possibly TRBD2 (6 bases). With 1 base removed from V and 5 bases from J, the gap between germline ends came to 7 bases. The CDR3 extends over 13 amino acids. CDR1 and CDR2 (germline): SGHTA, FQGNSA.

Note on this clone: One end of the junction is discordant with germline, which a read error may explain. The chain employs TRBV19 and TRBJ2-7; tentative D call: TRBD1 (6 bases). The CDR3 has 14 amino acids. Germline V gene lookup returns CDR1 LNHDA and CDR2 SQIVND (reference sequence). In DNA form, the CDR3 reads TGTGCAAGTAGTATGGGGGCACAATCCTACGAGCAGTACTTC. Its translation: CASSMGAQSYEQYF.

The CDR3 is CSVAAGLTYEQYF. The DNA for the CDR3 is TGCAGCGTTGCGGCGGGACTTACCTACGAGCAGTACTTC. The rearrangement joins TRBV29-1 to TRBJ2-7, with TRBD2 as a possible D gene (6 bases). The CDR3 is made up of 13 amino acids. V was pared by 4 bases and J by 2 bases, with 12 bases between. The V gene's germline CDR1 is SQVTM and CDR2 ANQGSEA.

V gene TRBV6-5 combines with J gene TRBJ1-1; D is ambiguous. CDR1 and CDR2 from the germline V gene are MNHEY and SVGAGI. CDR3 length equals 13 residues. Trimming shortened V by 0 bases and J by 4 bases, and 6 bases separated the two germline ends. CDR3 protein: CASSYSSATEAFF. The CDR3 DNA is TGTGCCAGCAGTTACTCGAGTGCCACTGAAGCTTTCTTT.

The V gene is TRBV7-9, the J gene TRBJ1-4; 11 nucleotides line up with TRBD1. The germline gives CDR1 SEHNR, CDR2 FQNEAQ (reference sequence). This CDR3 is 15 amino acids long. Trimming at V came to 8 bases and at J to 2 bases, leaving 4 bases not matched to a gene. CDR3 in amino acids: CASAGQGATNEKLFF. DNA for the CDR3: TGTGCCAGCGCAGGACAGGGGGCGACTAATGAAAAACTGTTTTTT.

The J gene is TRBJ2-7, the V gene TRBV7-9; the D is unclear. Trimming removed 4 bases at V and 5 bases at J, with 12 bases between. This CDR3 contains 13 residues. Looked up from germline, CDR1 is SEHNR and CDR2 is FQNEAQ (reference sequence). The CDR3 sequence is CASSSLGFDEQYF. DNA for the CDR3: TGTGCCAGCAGCTCGCTTGGGTTCGACGAGCAGTACTTC.

The J gene is TRBJ1-5, the V gene TRBV6-5; perhaps TRBD1 as D (5 bases). V shed 5 bases and J shed 1 base, with 9 bases lying between them. Germline-derived CDR1 and CDR2 are MNHEY and SVGAGI. CDR3 length equals 14 residues. In DNA, the CDR3 is TGTGCCAGCAGTGGCCCAGGGAGCAATCAGCCCCAGCATTTT. It is translated as CASSGPGSNQPQHF.

The genes are TRBV28 and TRBJ2-7, with 11 bases that match TRBD2. Germline V gives CDR1 MDHEN, CDR2 SYDVKM. J gave up 7 bases and V 10 bases, and 12 bases lay outside the gene matches. The CDR3 spans 14 residues. The CDR3 loop is CATDDSGTSGEQYF. The DNA of the CDR3 is TGTGCCACCGACGACTCCGGGACTAGCGGAGAGCAGTACTTC.

The J gene is TRBJ1-1, the V gene TRBV30; D unclear. Germline CDR1 and CDR2: GTSNPN and SVGIG (reference sequence). Trimming left V 1 base short and J 6 bases short, with 15 bases between. This CDR3 region has 14 residues. The CDR3 bases are TGTGCCTGGAGTGCGCCCCATCCATCAGCTGAAGCTTTCTTT. Its translation is CAWSAPHPSAEAFF.

The chain links TRBV5-1 to TRBJ2-7, with 9 bases matching TRBD2. The V gene end was trimmed by 2 bases and the J gene end by 0 bases; junction bases not matched to a gene: 9. Germline lookup yields CDR1 SGHRS and CDR2 YFSETQ. The CDR3 is 17 amino acids. CDR3 amino acids: CASSFGASGAFSYEQYF. The CDR3 DNA sequence: TGCGCCAGCAGCTTCGGGGCTAGCGGGGCTTTCTCCTACGAGCAGTACTTC.

The genes are TRBV4-1 and TRBJ2-7, with TRBD1 identical over 8 bases. The CDR3 sequence is 15 residues long. The germline CDR1 and CDR2 sequences are MGHRA and YSYEKL. V trimming: 3 bases; J trimming: 4 bases; junction bases outside the gene matches: 8. The chain's CDR3 is CASSQEQGGWYEQYF. The CDR3 coding sequence is TGCGCCAGCAGCCAGGAACAGGGGGGCTGGTACGAGCAGTACTTC.

This chain connects TRBV9 to TRBJ1-2; D gene ambiguous. V dropped 5 bases and J dropped 7 bases, with 12 bases sitting between them. Germline V gene data show CDR1 as SGDLS and CDR2 as YYNGEE. This CDR3 is built from 12 residues. CDR3 in amino acids: CASSPDEGGYTF. The CDR3 nucleotides are TGTGCCAGCAGTCCCGATGAGGGTGGCTACACCTTC. Full variable domain (rest looked up from reference TRBV9 and TRBJ1-2): DSGVTQTPKHLITATGQRVTLRCSPRSGDLSVYWYQQSLDQGLQFLIQYYNGEERAKGNILERFSAQQFPDLHSELNLSSLELGDSALYFCASSPDEGGYTFGSGTRLTVV.

This chain connects TRBV6-5 to TRBJ2-5, with TRBD2 as a possible D gene (6 bases). With 6 bases removed from V and 5 bases from J, the gap between germline ends came to 13 bases. CDR3 length equals 13 residues. CDR1 is MNHEY, CDR2 SVGAGI, per germline. The CDR3 protein is CASSRLGWETQYF. Here the CDR3 DNA reads TGTGCCAGCAGCAGACTAGGGTGGGAGACCCAGTACTTC.

The chain is built from TRBV6-5 and TRBJ2-5; the D is unclear. The CDR3 has 10 amino acids. In germline, CDR1 is MNHEY, CDR2 SVGAGI. V gave up 6 bases and J gave up 4 bases, with 3 bases separating them. The DNA of the CDR3 is TGTGCCAGCAGAGGAGAGACCCAGTACTTC. Protein sequence: CASRGETQYF.